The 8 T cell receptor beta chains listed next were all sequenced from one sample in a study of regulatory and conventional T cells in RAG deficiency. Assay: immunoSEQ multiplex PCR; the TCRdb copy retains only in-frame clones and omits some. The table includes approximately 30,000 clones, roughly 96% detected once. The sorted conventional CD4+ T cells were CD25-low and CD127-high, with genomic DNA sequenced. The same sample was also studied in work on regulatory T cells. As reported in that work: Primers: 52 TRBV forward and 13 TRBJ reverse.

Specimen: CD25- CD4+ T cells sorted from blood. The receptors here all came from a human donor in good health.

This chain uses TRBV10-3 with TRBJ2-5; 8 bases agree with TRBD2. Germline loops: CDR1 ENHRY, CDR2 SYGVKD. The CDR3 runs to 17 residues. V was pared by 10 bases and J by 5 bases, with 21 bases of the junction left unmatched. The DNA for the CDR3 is TGTGCCACCCGGGATCCACCAACCGTAGCGGGACGGGAGACCCAGTACTTC. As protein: CATRDPPTVAGRETQYF.

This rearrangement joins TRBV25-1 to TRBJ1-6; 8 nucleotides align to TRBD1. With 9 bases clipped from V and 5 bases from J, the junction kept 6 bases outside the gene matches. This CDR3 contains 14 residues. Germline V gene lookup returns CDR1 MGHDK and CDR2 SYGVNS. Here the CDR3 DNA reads TGTGCCAGTCGCCAGGGACAGGATAATTCACCCCTCCACTTT. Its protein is CASRQGQDNSPLHF.

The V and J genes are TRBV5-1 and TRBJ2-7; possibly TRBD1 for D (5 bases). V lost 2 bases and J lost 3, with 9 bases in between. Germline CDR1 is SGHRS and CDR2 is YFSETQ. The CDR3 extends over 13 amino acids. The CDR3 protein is CASSFTGYYEQYF. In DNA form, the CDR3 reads TGCGCCAGCAGCTTTACAGGATACTACGAGCAGTACTTC.

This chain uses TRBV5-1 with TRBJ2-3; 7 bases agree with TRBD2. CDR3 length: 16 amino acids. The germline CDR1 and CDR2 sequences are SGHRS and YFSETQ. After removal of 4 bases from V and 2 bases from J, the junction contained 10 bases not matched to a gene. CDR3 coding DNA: TGCGCCAGCAGCCCCGGTACTGGACTAGACACAGATACGCAGTATTTT. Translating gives CASSPGTGLDTDTQYF.

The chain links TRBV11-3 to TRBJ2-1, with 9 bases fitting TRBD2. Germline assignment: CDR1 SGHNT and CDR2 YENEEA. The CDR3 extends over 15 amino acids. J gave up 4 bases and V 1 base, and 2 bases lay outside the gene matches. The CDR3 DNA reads TGTGCCAGCAGCTTAGGGCTAGCGGGATACAATGAGCAGTTCTTC. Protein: CASSLGLAGYNEQFF.

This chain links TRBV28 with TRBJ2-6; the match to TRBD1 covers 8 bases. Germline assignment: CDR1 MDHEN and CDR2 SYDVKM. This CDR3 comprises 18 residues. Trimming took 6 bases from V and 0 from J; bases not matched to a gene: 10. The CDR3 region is CASRAPPGQASGANVLTF. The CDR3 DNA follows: TGTGCCAGCAGGGCTCCACCGGGACAGGCCTCTGGGGCCAACGTCCTGACTTTC. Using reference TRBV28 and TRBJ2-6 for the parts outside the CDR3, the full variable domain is DVKVTQSSRYLVKRTGEKVFLECVQDMDHENMFWYRQDPGLGLRLIYFSYDVKMKEKGDIPEGYSVSREKKERFSLILESASTNQTSMYLCASRAPPGQASGANVLTFGAGSRLTVL.

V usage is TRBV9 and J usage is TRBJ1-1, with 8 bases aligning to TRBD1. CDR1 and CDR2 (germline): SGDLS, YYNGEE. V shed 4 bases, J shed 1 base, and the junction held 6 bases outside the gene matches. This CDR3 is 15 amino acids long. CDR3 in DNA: TGTGCCAGCAGCCCTGACAGGGGAGGGAACACTGAAGCTTTCTTT. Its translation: CASSPDRGGNTEAFF.

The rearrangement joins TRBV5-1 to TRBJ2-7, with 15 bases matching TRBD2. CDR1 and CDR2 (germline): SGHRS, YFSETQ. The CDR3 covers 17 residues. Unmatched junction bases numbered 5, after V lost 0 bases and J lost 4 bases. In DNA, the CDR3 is TGCGCCAGCAGCTTGGGGACTAGCGGGAGGGCCGTTTACGAGCAGTACTTC. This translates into CASSLGTSGRAVYEQYF.